This is a list of T cell receptor beta chains from one sample in a study of OX40 agonist ivuxolimab in advanced cancers. The protocol was immunoSEQ multiplex PCR, while the TCRdb copy is restricted to in-frame clones and leaves out a portion. The profile covers around 60,000 clones, with nearly 95% appearing a single time and 25% taken by the ten largest. Sequences were derived from CD4+ or CD8+ T cells sorted from blood, sampled in a trial of the OX40 agonist ivuxolimab. Every receptor here comes from an adult with an advanced solid tumor such as melanoma, head and neck, liver or kidney cancer. CDR3s include the opening cysteine and the closing phenylalanine or tryptophan. D genes are given only for firm matches. Only some rows state a clone size, as once, few, many or a class for expanded clones.

D: TRBD1; V: TRBV19; J: TRBJ2-1; size: NA; DNA: TGTGCCAGTAGTACGATGACAGGGTGGGGCAATGAGCAGTTCTTC; CDR3: CASSTMTGWGNEQFF
D: NA; V: TRBV27; J: TRBJ2-7; size: few; DNA: TGTGCCAGCAGTTCAACCGGGATATTCTACGAGCAGTACTTC; CDR3: CASSSTGIFYEQYF
D: NA; V: TRBV28; J: TRBJ2-2; size: NA; DNA: TGTGCCAGCAGTTTAGGGACGTGGGGCAACACCGGGGAGCTGTTTTTT; CDR3: CASSLGTWGNTGELFF
D: NA; V: TRBV7-6; J: TRBJ2-2; size: once; DNA: TGTGCCAGCAGCTTCGAAGCTCCCGGGGAGCTGTTTTTT; CDR3: CASSFEAPGELFF
D: NA; V: TRBV29-1; J: TRBJ2-5; size: NA; DNA: TGCAGCGTTGAAGATATGGCAGAAGTGAGCCAAGAGACCCAGTACTTC; CDR3: CSVEDMAEVSQETQYF
D: TRBD1; V: TRBV2; J: TRBJ2-2; size: NA; DNA: TGTGCCAGCAGTCTGCGGACAGGGTTTATCGGGGAGCTGTTTTTT; CDR3: CASSLRTGFIGELFF
D: TRBD2; V: TRBV10-3; J: TRBJ2-1; size: NA; DNA: TGTGCCATCAGTGAAGCGGGAGGGTCGTACAATGAGCAGTTCTTC; CDR3: CAISEAGGSYNEQFF
D: NA; V: TRBV29-1; J: TRBJ1-5; size: NA; DNA: TGCAGCGTTACCCGGGGGGGGAATCAGCCCCAGCATTTT; CDR3: CSVTRGGNQPQHF
D: NA; V: TRBV5-1; J: TRBJ2-7; size: NA; DNA: TGCGCCAGCAGTGAGACCCCGGGACTGGCCTACGAGCAGTACTTC; CDR3: CASSETPGLAYEQYF
D: NA; V: TRBV6-1; J: TRBJ1-3; size: NA; DNA: TGTGCCAGCAGCCTCGGAAACACCATATATTTT; CDR3: CASSLGNTIYF
D: NA; V: TRBV6-1; J: TRBJ2-3; size: NA; DNA: TGTGCCAGCAGTGAAAACCCGCACAGCACAGATACGCAGTATTTT; CDR3: CASSENPHSTDTQYF
D: TRBD2; V: TRBV7-3; J: TRBJ2-5; size: NA; DNA: TGTGCCAGCAGCTTAGAAGCGGGAGGGGCAGAGACCCAGTACTTC; CDR3: CASSLEAGGAETQYF
D: TRBD2; V: TRBV6-1; J: TRBJ2-7; size: NA; DNA: TGTGCCAGCAGTGGCATCGGGACTATCTACGAGCAGTACTTC; CDR3: CASSGIGTIYEQYF
D: NA; V: TRBV7-9; J: TRBJ1-2; size: NA; DNA: TGTGCCAGCAGCCCCCAGGGTTATGGCTACACCTTC; CDR3: CASSPQGYGYTF
D: TRBD2; V: TRBV27; J: TRBJ2-4; size: NA; DNA: TGTGCCAGCGGGATAGCGGGAGCCCCCAAAAACATTCAGTACTTC; CDR3: CASGIAGAPKNIQYF
D: TRBD2; V: TRBV4-2; J: TRBJ2-1; size: NA; DNA: TGTGCCAGCAGCCAAGTGTTCAGTACTAGCGGGAGGAGCCAGCTCTTC; CDR3: CASSQVFSTSGRSQLF
D: NA; V: TRBV4-1; J: TRBJ2-1; size: NA; DNA: TGCGCCAGCAGCCCCGGACCGGTCAATGAGCAGTTCTTC; CDR3: CASSPGPVNEQFF
D: NA; V: TRBV29-1; J: TRBJ1-1; size: NA; DNA: TGCAGCGTTGAATTTTCGGTGGCAGAGCCGGGGACTGAAGCTTTCTTT; CDR3: CSVEFSVAEPGTEAFF
D: NA; V: TRBV20-1; J: TRBJ2-1; size: NA; DNA: TGCAGTGCTAGCTTGGACAATGAGCAGTTCTTC; CDR3: CSASLDNEQFF